This T cell receptor (beta chain) was identified in a study of blood T cell repertoires in COVID-19. Study summary: The study drew acute and convalescent COVID-19 samples from the United States, Italy and Spain. PBMCs, B-cell-depleted T cells, or T cells provided the cDNA or gDNA that made up the material.

Seattle researchers signed up patients amid active infection and tracked them longitudinally. The CDR3 has 15 amino acids. V was trimmed by 6 bases and J by 1 base, leaving 15 bases between them. In germline, CDR1 is MNHNY, CDR2 SVGAGI (reference sequence). The protocol was immunoSEQ multiplex PCR, while the TCRdb copy is restricted to in-frame clones and leaves out a portion. The table has some 70,000 clones, around 87% seen once; the top ten hold approximately 15%. V usage is TRBV6-6 and J usage is TRBJ1-1, with D unresolved. Sequenced input: peripheral blood. This sequence was found in a man aged 35 to 55 with COVID-19, enrolled during active disease. The CDR3 reads CASSPVEEWNTEAFF. As DNA, the CDR3 is TGTGCCAGCAGCCCCGTTGAGGAGTGGAACACTGAAGCTTTCTTT.